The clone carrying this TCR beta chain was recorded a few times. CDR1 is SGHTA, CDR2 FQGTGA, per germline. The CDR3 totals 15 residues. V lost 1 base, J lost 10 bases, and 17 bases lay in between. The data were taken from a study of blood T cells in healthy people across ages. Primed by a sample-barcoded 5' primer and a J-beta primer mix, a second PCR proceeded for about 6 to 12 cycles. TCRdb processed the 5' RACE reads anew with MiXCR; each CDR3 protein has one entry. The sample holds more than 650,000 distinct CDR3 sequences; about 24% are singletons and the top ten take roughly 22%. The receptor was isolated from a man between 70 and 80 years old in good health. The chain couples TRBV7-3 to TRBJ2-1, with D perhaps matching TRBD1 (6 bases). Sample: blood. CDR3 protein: CASSLIASGAGEQFF. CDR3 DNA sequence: TGTGCCAGCAGCTTAATAGCGTCAGGGGCAGGGGAGCAGTTCTTC.